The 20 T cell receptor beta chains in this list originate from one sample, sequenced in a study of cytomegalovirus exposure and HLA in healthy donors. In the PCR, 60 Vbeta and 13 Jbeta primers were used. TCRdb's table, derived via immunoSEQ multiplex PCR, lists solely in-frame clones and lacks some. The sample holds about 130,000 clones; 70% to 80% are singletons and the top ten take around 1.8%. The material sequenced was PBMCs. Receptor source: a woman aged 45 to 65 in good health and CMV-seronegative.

The CDR3 nucleotides are TGCGCCAGCAGCTTGGGGACAGGGCCCTACGAGCAGTACTTC. Encoded protein: CASSLGTGPYEQYF. The rearrangement uses TRBV5-1 and TRBJ2-7, with 8 bases that match TRBD1. Looked up from germline, CDR1 is SGHRS and CDR2 is YFSETQ. After removal of 0 bases from V and 2 bases from J, the junction contained 1 base not matched to a gene. The CDR3 has 14 amino acids.

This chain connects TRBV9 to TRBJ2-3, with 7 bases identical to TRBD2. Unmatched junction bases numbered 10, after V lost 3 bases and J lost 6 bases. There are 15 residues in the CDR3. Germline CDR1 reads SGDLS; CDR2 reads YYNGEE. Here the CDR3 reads CASSALGLPLDTQYF. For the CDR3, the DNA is TGTGCCAGCAGCGCTTTGGGACTACCACTGGATACGCAGTATTTT.

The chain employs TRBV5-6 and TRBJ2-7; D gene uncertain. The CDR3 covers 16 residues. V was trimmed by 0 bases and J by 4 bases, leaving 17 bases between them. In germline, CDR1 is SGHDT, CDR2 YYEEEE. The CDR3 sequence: CASSLELLEWIYEQYF. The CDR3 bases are TGTGCCAGCAGCTTGGAGCTTCTAGAATGGATTTACGAGCAGTACTTC.

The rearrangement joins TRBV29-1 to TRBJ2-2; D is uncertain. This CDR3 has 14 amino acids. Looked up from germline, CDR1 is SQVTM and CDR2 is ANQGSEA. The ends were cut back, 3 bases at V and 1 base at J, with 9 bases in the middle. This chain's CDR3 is CSVEYILNTGELFF. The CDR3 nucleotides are TGCAGCGTTGAGTACATCCTGAACACCGGGGAGCTGTTTTTT.

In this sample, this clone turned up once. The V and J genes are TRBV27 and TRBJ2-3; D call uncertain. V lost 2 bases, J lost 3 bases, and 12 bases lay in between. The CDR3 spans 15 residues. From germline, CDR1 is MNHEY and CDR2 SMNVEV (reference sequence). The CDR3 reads CASSLRASRTDTQYF. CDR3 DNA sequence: TGTGCCAGCAGTTTACGTGCCTCTAGAACAGATACGCAGTATTTT.

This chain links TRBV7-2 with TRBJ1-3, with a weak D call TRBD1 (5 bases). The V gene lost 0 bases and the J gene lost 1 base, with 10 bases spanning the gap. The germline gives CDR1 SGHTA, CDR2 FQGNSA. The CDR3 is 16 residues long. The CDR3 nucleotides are TGTGCCAGCAGCTTAGCCACAGGAAGATCTGGAAACACCATATATTTT. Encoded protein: CASSLATGRSGNTIYF.

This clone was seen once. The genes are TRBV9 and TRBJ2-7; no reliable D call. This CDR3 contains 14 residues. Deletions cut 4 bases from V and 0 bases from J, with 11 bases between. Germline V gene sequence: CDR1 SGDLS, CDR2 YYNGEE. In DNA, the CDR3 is TGTGCCAGCAGCCCGCGACTCCCCTCCTACGAGCAGTACTTC. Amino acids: CASSPRLPSYEQYF.

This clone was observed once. The CDR3 loop reads CASSWTPQETQYF. For the CDR3, the DNA is TGTGCCAGCAGTTGGACTCCACAAGAGACCCAGTACTTC. The chain recombines TRBV28 with TRBJ2-5; possible D gene TRBD2, 5 bases. This CDR3 is 13 amino acids long. Per the germline V gene, CDR1 is MDHEN and CDR2 is SYDVKM. With 4 bases removed from V and 2 bases from J, the gap between germline ends came to 8 bases. Combining the CDR3 with reference TRBV28 and TRBJ2-5 gives the whole variable domain DVKVTQSSRYLVKRTGEKVFLECVQDMDHENMFWYRQDPGLGLRLIYFSYDVKMKEKGDIPEGYSVSREKKERFSLILESASTNQTSMYLCASSWTPQETQYFGPGTRLLVL.

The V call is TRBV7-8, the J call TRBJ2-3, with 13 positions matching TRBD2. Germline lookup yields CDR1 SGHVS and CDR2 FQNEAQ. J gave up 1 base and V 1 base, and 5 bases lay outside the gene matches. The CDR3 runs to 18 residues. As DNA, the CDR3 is TGTGCCAGCAGCTTAGGGGGACTAGCGGGATGGGGCACAGATACGCAGTATTTT. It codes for CASSLGGLAGWGTDTQYF.

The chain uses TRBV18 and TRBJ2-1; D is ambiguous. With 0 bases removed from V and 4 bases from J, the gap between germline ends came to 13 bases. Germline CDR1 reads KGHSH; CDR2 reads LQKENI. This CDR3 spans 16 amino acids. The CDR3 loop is CASSPPLTYGYNEQFF. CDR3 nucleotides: TGTGCCAGCTCACCACCGCTTACCTACGGGTACAATGAGCAGTTCTTC.

Here the CDR3 DNA reads TGCGCCAGCAGTGAGGGTGAAAGAGGGGGCAGGATTACATCCTACGAGCAGTACTTC. This translates into CASSEGERGGRITSYEQYF. The chain combines TRBV5-1 with TRBJ2-7; the match to TRBD1 covers 7 bases. Germline assignment: CDR1 SGHRS and CDR2 YFSETQ. V lost 5 bases to trimming and J lost 1 base; unmatched junction nucleotides: 21. CDR3 length equals 19 residues.

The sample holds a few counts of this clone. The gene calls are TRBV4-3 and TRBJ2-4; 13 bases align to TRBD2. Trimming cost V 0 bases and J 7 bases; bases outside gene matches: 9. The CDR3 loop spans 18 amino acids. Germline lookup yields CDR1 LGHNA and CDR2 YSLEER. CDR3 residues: CASSQDMAGTSGTNIQYF. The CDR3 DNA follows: TGCGCCAGCAGCCAAGATATGGCGGGGACTAGCGGGACCAACATTCAGTACTTC.

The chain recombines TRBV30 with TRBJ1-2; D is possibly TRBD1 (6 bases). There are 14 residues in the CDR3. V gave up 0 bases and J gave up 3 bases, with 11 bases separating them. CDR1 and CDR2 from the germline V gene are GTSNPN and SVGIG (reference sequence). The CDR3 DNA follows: TGTGCCTGGAGTGTCCGCAGGGGTGACTATGGCTACACCTTC. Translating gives CAWSVRRGDYGYTF.

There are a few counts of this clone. In DNA, the CDR3 is TGCGCCAGCAGCCAAGATAGGCTAGCGCGAACCTACGAGCAGTACTTC. Residues: CASSQDRLARTYEQYF. This chain joins TRBV4-3 and TRBJ2-7; perhaps TRBD2 as D (6 bases). Germline V lookup: CDR1 LGHNA, CDR2 YSLEER. CDR3 size: 16 residues. V was trimmed by 0 bases and J by 2 bases, leaving 14 bases between them.

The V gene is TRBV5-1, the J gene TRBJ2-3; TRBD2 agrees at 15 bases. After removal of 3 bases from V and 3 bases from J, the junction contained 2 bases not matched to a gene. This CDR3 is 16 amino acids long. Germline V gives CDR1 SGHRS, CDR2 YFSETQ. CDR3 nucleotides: TGCGCCAGCAGCTCGGGGACTAGCGGGGGGACAGATACGCAGTATTTT. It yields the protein CASSSGTSGGTDTQYF.

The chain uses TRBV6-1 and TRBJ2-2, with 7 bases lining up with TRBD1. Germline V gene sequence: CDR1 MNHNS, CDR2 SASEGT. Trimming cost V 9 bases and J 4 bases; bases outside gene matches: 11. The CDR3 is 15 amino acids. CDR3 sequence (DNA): TGTGCCAGTGACCATCGACAGGGTACCACCGGGGAGCTGTTTTTT. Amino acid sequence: CASDHRQGTTGELFF.

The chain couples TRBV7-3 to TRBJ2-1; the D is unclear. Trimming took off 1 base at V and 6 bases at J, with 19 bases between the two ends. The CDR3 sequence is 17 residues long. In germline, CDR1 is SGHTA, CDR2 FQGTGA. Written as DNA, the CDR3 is TGTGCCAGCAGCTTAATCGCTAATCGACCGACGGGCAATGAGCAGTTCTTC. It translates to CASSLIANRPTGNEQFF.

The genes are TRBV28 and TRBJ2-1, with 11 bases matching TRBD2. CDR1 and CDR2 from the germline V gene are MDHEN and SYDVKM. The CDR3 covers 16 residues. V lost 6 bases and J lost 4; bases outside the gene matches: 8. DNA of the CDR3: TGTGCCAGCAGGGGGGGACGGACTAGCGGGTACAATGAGCAGTTCTTC. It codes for CASRGGRTSGYNEQFF. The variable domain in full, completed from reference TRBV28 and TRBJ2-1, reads DVKVTQSSRYLVKRTGEKVFLECVQDMDHENMFWYRQDPGLGLRLIYFSYDVKMKEKGDIPEGYSVSREKKERFSLILESASTNQTSMYLCASRGGRTSGYNEQFFGPGTRLTVL.

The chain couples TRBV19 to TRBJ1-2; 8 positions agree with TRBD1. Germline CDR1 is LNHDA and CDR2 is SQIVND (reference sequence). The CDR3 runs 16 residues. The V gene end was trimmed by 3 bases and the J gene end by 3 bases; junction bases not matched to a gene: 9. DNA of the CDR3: TGTGCCAGTAGTATCACTGGACAGGGCCGCTACTATGGCTACACCTTC. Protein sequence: CASSITGQGRYYGYTF.

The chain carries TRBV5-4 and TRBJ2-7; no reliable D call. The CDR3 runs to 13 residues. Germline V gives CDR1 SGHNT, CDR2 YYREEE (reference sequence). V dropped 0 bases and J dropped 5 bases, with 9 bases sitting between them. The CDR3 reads CASSLGWSDEQYF. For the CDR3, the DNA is TGTGCCAGCAGCTTGGGGTGGAGCGACGAGCAGTACTTC.